This T cell receptor beta chain was identified in a study of blood T cell repertoires in COVID-19. In the study overall: Some COVID-19 samples were acute and others convalescent; all came from the United States, Italy and Spain. Nucleic acid was either cDNA or gDNA, and it came from T cells, B-cell-depleted T cells, or PBMCs.

In this sample, this clone turned up once. Germline CDR1 is SGHRS and CDR2 is YFSETQ. Trimming removed 4 bases from V and 6 bases from J, with 7 bases in between. The CDR3 spans 12 residues. In the original analysis: From reference gene primer amplification, estimates of nucleated cell counts were derived. Using immunoSEQ multiplex PCR, the repertoire was profiled, and TCRdb retains in-frame clones only, with some absent. From that table come the V and J calls and clone size; the DNA was used to work out D and trimming. Seen here are about 340,000 clones, about 86% observed once, and the top ten hold approximately 3%.

The V and J genes are TRBV5-1 and TRBJ1-4; D is possibly TRBD1 (5 bases). What was sequenced was peripheral blood. This TCR was sampled from a young man with active or convalescent COVID-19. The CDR3 protein is CASSAGYEKLFF. The CDR3 DNA reads TGCGCCAGCAGCGCAGGGTATGAAAAACTGTTTTTT.